This passage covers 19 T cell receptor beta chains from one sample sequenced in a study of control samples from healthy donors and cancer patients. Only in-frame clones appear in the TCRdb table, and some are missing; sequencing was by immunoSEQ multiplex PCR. The sample yields 75,000 to 90,000 clones, 75% to 90% seen once. Source material: PBMCs. Every receptor here comes from a woman between 50 and 59 years old with colorectal cancer.

The CDR3 coding sequence is TGTGCCACCAGCAGCGTCAGGGAGAACACCGGGGAGCTGTTTTTT. Translated, it gives CATSSVRENTGELFF. The rearrangement joins TRBV15 to TRBJ2-2; D perhaps matches TRBD1 (5 bases). Trimming removed 3 bases at V and 1 base at J, with 9 bases between. Germline CDR1 is LNHNV and CDR2 is YYDKDF (reference sequence). The CDR3 loop spans 15 amino acids.

The rearrangement joins TRBV29-1 to TRBJ1-5; weak D call: TRBD1 (5 bases). Germline V lookup: CDR1 SQVTM, CDR2 ANQGSEA. Trimming removed 5 bases at V and 6 bases at J, with 14 bases between. This CDR3 is 13 amino acids long. This CDR3 reads CSVSEQVAQPQHF. CDR3 in DNA: TGCAGCGTTTCGGAACAGGTGGCTCAGCCCCAGCATTTT. The full variable domain, its missing parts supplied by reference TRBV29-1 and TRBJ1-5, is SAVISQKPSRDICQRGTSLTIQCQVDSQVTMMFWYRQQPGQSLTLIATANQGSEATYESGFVIDKFPISRPNLTFSTLTVSNMSPEDSSIYLCSVSEQVAQPQHFGDGTRLSIL.

J is TRBJ1-1 and V is TRBV30; D gene unclear. This CDR3 has 13 amino acids. V was clipped by 3 bases and J by 1 base, with 9 bases between them. Germline V gene sequence: CDR1 GTSNPN, CDR2 SVGIG (reference sequence). Here the CDR3 DNA reads TGTGCCTGGAGCCCGGATCCGAACACTGAAGCTTTCTTT. Protein: CAWSPDPNTEAFF.

This clone has a single count. At one end, the junction sequence differs from germline, possibly due to a read error. CDR3 residues: CASSIGGGEEIQYF. The CDR3 DNA reads as TGTGCCAGCAGTATTGGAGGGGGCGAAGAGATCCAGTACTTC. The chain recombines TRBV9 with TRBJ2-5, with a weak D call TRBD1 (7 bases). The CDR3 extends over 14 amino acids. The germline gives CDR1 SGDLS, CDR2 YYNGEE. Complete variable domain (other parts from reference TRBV9 and TRBJ2-5): DSGVTQTPKHLITATGQRVTLRCSPRSGDLSVYWYQQSLDQGLQFLIQYYNGEERAKGNILERFSAQQFPDLHSELNLSSLELGDSALYFCASSIGGGEEIQYFGPGTRLLVL.

V gene TRBV28 combines with J gene TRBJ1-1; 8 nucleotides align to TRBD1. There are 13 residues in the CDR3. After removal of 8 bases from V and 2 bases from J, the junction contained 4 bases not matched to a gene. The germline V gene encodes CDR1 MDHEN and CDR2 SYDVKM. CDR3 nucleotides: TGTGCCAGCTTCGGACAGGGCAACACTGAAGCTTTCTTT. Translating it yields CASFGQGNTEAFF.

The V gene is TRBV11-3, the J gene TRBJ1-2; perhaps TRBD1 as D (5 bases). CDR1 is SGHNT, CDR2 YENEEA, per germline. There are 17 residues in the CDR3. The V end was cut by 2 bases, the J end by 1 base, with 17 bases between. The CDR3 DNA sequence: TGTGCCAGCAGCTTAACCAAGCGGGGCGCGGGTAACTATGGCTACACCTTC. This codes for CASSLTKRGAGNYGYTF.

This clone has a single count. CDR3 sequence (DNA): TGTGCCAGCAGTTTATCGGCCACAGGGGGCGGCGAGCAGTACGTC. It translates to CASSLSATGGGEQYV. This sequence joins TRBV27 and TRBJ2-7; 9 nucleotides match TRBD1. CDR1 is MNHEY and CDR2 is SMNVEV in the germline V gene (reference sequence). The CDR3 extends over 15 amino acids. Trimming cost V 0 bases and J 6 bases; bases outside gene matches: 6.

This chain joins TRBV19 and TRBJ1-5, with 8 bases matching TRBD1. The CDR3 extends over 14 amino acids. With V trimmed by 7 bases and J by 6 bases, 8 bases remained unmatched. CDR1 is LNHDA and CDR2 is SQIVND in the germline V gene (reference sequence). The chain's CDR3 is CASKQDREGQPQHF. As DNA, the CDR3 is TGTGCCAGTAAACAGGACAGGGAGGGTCAGCCCCAGCATTTT.

The CDR3 sequence: CASSYRSVFAPPYEQYV. The CDR3 DNA reads TGTGCCAGCAGTTACCGCTCGGTGTTCGCGCCCCCCTACGAGCAGTACGTC. The rearrangement joins TRBV6-2 or TRBV6-3 to TRBJ2-7; D is unresolved. V lost 2 bases to trimming and J lost 2 bases, with 19 bases between them. This CDR3 has 17 residues. Germline CDR1 and CDR2: MNHEY and SVGEGT.

The gene calls are TRBV18 and TRBJ2-3, with TRBD1 matching over 9 bases. CDR1 KGHSH and CDR2 LQKENI come from the germline V gene. V was pared by 6 bases and J by 0 bases, with 7 bases of the junction left unmatched. There are 16 residues in the CDR3. In DNA, the CDR3 is TGTGCCAGCTCTCGTACCGGGACAGGGAGCACAGATACGCAGTATTTT. Translated, it gives CASSRTGTGSTDTQYF.

This chain uses TRBV7-9 with TRBJ2-5; D possibly corresponds to TRBD2 (7 bases). The CDR3 contains 14 residues. Trimming left V 6 bases short and J 7 bases short, with 18 bases between. CDR1 SEHNR and CDR2 FQNEAQ come from the germline V gene (reference sequence). The CDR3 loop is CASRETGGLGTQYF. Here the CDR3 DNA reads TGTGCCAGCAGGGAAACGGGGGGCCTTGGGACCCAGTACTTC. The complete variable domain, with remaining parts taken from reference TRBV7-9 and TRBJ2-5, reads DTGVSQNPRHKITKRGQNVTFRCDPISEHNRLYWYRQTLGQGPEFLTYFQNEAQLEKSRLLSDRFSAERPKGSFSTLEIQRTEQGDSAMYLCASRETGGLGTQYFGPGTRLLVL.

CDR3 sequence reads: CASSLEQGNSPLHF. The CDR3 coding sequence is TGTGCCAGCAGCTTGGAACAGGGGAATTCACCCCTCCACTTT. The chain recombines TRBV5-8 with TRBJ1-6; 7 nucleotides agree with TRBD1. V lost 0 bases and J lost 7; bases outside the gene matches: 1. CDR1 and CDR2 (germline): SGHTS, YDEGEE. The CDR3 is 14 residues long.

The chain carries TRBV27 and TRBJ1-2; D possibly corresponds to TRBD1 (5 bases). The V end was cut by 4 bases, the J end by 4 bases, with 10 bases between. Germline assignment: CDR1 MNHEY and CDR2 SMNVEV (reference sequence). The CDR3 loop spans 13 amino acids. The CDR3 spells CASSSRGGYGYTF. The DNA for the CDR3 is TGTGCCAGCAGTTCTCGGGGGGGCTATGGCTACACCTTC.

V is TRBV25-1 and J is TRBJ2-2, with D uncertain. Germline CDR1 is MGHDK and CDR2 is SYGVNS. V lost 4 bases and J 2 bases, leaving 5 bases between the germline ends. The CDR3 runs to 13 residues. The CDR3 loop is CASSGDNTGELFF. The DNA for the CDR3 is TGTGCCAGCAGTGGGGATAACACCGGGGAGCTGTTTTTT.

This clone was found a few times. The V gene is TRBV15, the J gene TRBJ1-6; D may be TRBD1 (5 bases). The germline gives CDR1 LNHNV, CDR2 YYDKDF (reference sequence). The CDR3 consists of 15 residues. Trimming removed 0 bases at V and 9 bases at J, with 12 bases between. As DNA, the CDR3 is TGTGCCACCAGCAGAGATCCAAGTGGGGGTTCACCCCTCCACTTT. This gives the protein CATSRDPSGGSPLHF.

The chain is built from TRBV5-1 and TRBJ1-4; D gene uncertain. V was shortened by 0 bases and J by 8 bases, with 14 bases between the two germline ends. Per germline, CDR1 SGHRS and CDR2 YFSETQ. This CDR3 spans 15 amino acids. This chain's CDR3 is CASSLESGSEEKLFF. As DNA, the CDR3 is TGCGCCAGCAGCTTGGAGTCCGGGTCCGAAGAAAAACTGTTTTTT.

The rearrangement uses TRBV24-1 and TRBJ1-5; a possible D gene is TRBD1 (6 bases). Trimming removed 4 bases at V and 8 bases at J, with 14 bases between. The germline CDR1 and CDR2 sequences are KGHDR and SFDVKD. The CDR3 has 14 amino acids. The CDR3 sequence: CATSDPTDRKPQHF. CDR3 nucleotide sequence: TGTGCCACCAGTGACCCCACCGACAGGAAGCCCCAGCATTTT.

J is TRBJ2-2 and V is TRBV29-1, with D hard to call. This CDR3 comprises 13 residues. Germline CDR1 reads SQVTM; CDR2 reads ANQGSEA. V lost 7 bases, J lost 0 bases, and 9 bases lay in between. Here the CDR3 DNA reads TGCAGCGCCCACTCGTCGAACACCGGGGAGCTGTTTTTT. Translating gives CSAHSSNTGELFF.

V gene TRBV2 combines with J gene TRBJ2-2, with D maybe TRBD1 (6 bases). The CDR3 runs to 13 residues. In germline, CDR1 is SNHLY, CDR2 FYNNEI. Trimming removed 11 bases from V and 2 bases from J, with 12 bases in between. CDR3 in DNA: TGTGCCTGTTGGACAGAAAACACCGGGGAGCTGTTTTTT. It encodes CACWTENTGELFF.